This TCR beta chain appears in the sequencing data of a study of blood T cell repertoires in COVID-19. This CDR3 is built from 14 residues. Trimming shortened V by 7 bases and J by 2 bases, and 14 bases separated the two germline ends. Germline values: CDR1 SNHLY, CDR2 FYNNEI. Measured with immunoSEQ multiplex PCR; TCRdb has only the in-frame clones, and not every one. The sample includes roughly 80,000 clones, roughly 79% of them seen just once. This chain links TRBV2 with TRBJ1-1; D is unresolved. The receptor's source is a man at least 80 years old with acute or convalescent COVID-19. Material for sequencing was peripheral blood. The CDR3 loop is CASTEGRTNTEAFF. DNA of the CDR3: TGTGCCAGCACAGAAGGGCGGACTAACACTGAAGCTTTCTTT. Complete variable domain (other parts from reference TRBV2 and TRBJ1-1): EPEVTQTPSHQVTQMGQEVILRCVPISNHLYFYWYRQILGQKVEFLVSFYNNEISEKSEIFDDQFSVERPDGSNFTLKIRSTKLEDSAMYFCASTEGRTNTEAFFGQGTRLTVV.